The clone carrying this T cell receptor (beta chain) was seen only a few times. Its target is not known. The sample comes from a study of response to subunit inactivated influenza vaccine. Study-wide results and caveats: A suggestion made by the authors is that each seasonal influenza vaccination recruits few new T cells.

V was pared by 1 base and J by 4 bases, with 10 bases of the junction left unmatched. Germline-derived CDR1 and CDR2 are SQVTM and ANQGSEA. The CDR3 extends over 16 amino acids. TCRdb passed the RT-PCR reads through MiXCR, listing each CDR3 protein once. The table records more than 250,000 distinct CDR3 sequences, around a fifth of them present only once. The chain has TRBV29-1 and TRBJ1-1, with 9 bases matching TRBD1. The receptor was isolated from a man between 45 and 75 years old who received an inactivated influenza vaccine. The sequencing here drew on PBMCs from blood, taken about 20 months after vaccination. The CDR3 here is CSVEADSGQGITEAFF. The DNA for the CDR3 is TGCAGCGTTGAAGCCGACTCGGGACAGGGAATCACTGAAGCTTTCTTT.